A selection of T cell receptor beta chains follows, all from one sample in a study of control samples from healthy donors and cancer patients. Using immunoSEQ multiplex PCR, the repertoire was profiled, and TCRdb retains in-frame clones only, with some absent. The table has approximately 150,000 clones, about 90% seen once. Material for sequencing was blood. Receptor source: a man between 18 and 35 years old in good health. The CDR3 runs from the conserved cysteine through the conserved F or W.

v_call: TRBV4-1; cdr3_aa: CASSREVAHSYNEQFF
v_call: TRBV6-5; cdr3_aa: CASRGGVVGNYGYTF
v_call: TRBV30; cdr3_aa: CAWSRGQGGRGYTF
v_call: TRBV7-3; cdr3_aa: CASSNSGGLGNTIYF
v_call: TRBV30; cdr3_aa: CAWSLSGGTDTQYF
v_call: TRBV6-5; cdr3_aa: CASRKTGQSYGYTF
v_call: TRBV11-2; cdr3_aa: CASSLDWAGGGDEQFF
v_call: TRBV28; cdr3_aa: CASSSVDRVSNYGYTF
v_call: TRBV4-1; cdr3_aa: CASSQRRGTEAFF
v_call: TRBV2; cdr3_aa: CASQLNLEQYF
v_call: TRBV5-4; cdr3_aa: CASSWNPGQGAEQYF
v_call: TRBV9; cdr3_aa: CASSVLGGGSPLHF
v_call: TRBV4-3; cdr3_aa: CASSQDGTSGGPGSTGELFF